This T cell receptor beta chain was recorded in a study of identical twins. Template switching added a universal primer site, and cDNA bore unique molecular identifiers. TCRdb re-analysed the 5' RACE reads in MiXCR, keeping a single row per CDR3 protein. Of approximately 680,000 distinct CDR3 sequences listed, roughly 7.2% are singletons. The CDR3 extends over 14 amino acids. Germline V CDR1 and CDR2: MGHDK, SYGVNS. V shed 4 bases and J shed 8 bases, with 14 bases lying between them. A further study also used this sample, focusing on yellow fever vaccine responses in identical twins.

The sequencing sample was made of PBMCs. This chain connects TRBV25-1 to TRBJ2-2, with D possibly matching TRBD1 (5 bases). The receptor's source is a woman between 18 and 30 years old in good health. The CDR3 reads CASSGGANSGELFF. Written as DNA, the CDR3 is TGTGCCAGCAGTGGTGGGGCCAATTCGGGGGAGCTGTTTTTT.